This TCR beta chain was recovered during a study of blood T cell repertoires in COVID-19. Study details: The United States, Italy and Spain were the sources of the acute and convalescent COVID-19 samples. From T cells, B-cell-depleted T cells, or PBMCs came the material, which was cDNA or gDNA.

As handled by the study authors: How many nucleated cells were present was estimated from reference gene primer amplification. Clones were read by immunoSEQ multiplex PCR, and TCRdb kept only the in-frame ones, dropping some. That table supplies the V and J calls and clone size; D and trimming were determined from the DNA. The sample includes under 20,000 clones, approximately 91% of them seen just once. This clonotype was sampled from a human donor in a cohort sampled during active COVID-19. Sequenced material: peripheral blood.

CDR3 sequence reads: CASSLGPLYEQYF. The CDR3 nucleotides are TGTGCCAGCAGCTTGGGGCCCCTCTACGAGCAGTACTTC. The genes are TRBV5-6 and TRBJ2-7; D is ambiguous. Between the trimmed V and J ends, which lost 0 bases and 3 bases, there was a span of 7 bases. The length of the CDR3 is 13 residues. Germline CDR1 is SGHDT and CDR2 is YYEEEE.